This entry is about one T cell receptor (beta chain). Its antigen is still unknown. This entry comes from a study of cytomegalovirus exposure and HLA in healthy donors. Study context: Falling in the Caucasian-associated ancestry cluster were roughly 86% of a few hundred genotyped donors. Whole-study results and caveats: Reported results showed that the classifier diagnosed cytomegalovirus status with high specificity and sensitivity. An analysis done earlier found most TCR beta V segments productive about 87% or about 30% of the time. Most TCR sequences were seen very rarely across donors, but some public TCRs occurred in many.

Germline values: CDR1 SGHRS, CDR2 YFSETQ. V was cut by 0 bases and J by 4 bases, with 14 bases left in between. The CDR3 has 16 residues. In the PCR, 60 Vbeta and 13 Jbeta primers were used. Produced via immunoSEQ multiplex PCR; TCRdb's table is partial and in-frame only. The table records roughly 200,000 clones, roughly 73% of them present only once. The TCR originated in a woman aged 25 to 39 in good health and CMV-seronegative. This chain joins TRBV5-1 and TRBJ2-1; D unclear. The sequenced sample was PBMCs. The chain's CDR3 is CASSLALQTNYNEQFF. The DNA of the CDR3 is TGCGCCAGCAGCTTGGCCCTCCAGACAAATTACAATGAGCAGTTCTTC.